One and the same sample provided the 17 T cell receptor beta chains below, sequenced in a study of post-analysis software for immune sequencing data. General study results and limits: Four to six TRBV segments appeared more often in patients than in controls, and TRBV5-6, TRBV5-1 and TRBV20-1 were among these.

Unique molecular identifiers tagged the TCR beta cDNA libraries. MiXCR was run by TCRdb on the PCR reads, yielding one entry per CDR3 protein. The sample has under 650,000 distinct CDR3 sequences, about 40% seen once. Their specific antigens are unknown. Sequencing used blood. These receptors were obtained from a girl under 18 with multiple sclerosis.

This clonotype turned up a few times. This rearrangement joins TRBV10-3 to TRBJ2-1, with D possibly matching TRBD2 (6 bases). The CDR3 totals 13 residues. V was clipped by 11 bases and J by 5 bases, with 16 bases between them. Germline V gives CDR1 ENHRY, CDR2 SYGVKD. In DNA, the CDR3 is TGTGCCTCAATGGAGGGTTTCGACAATGAGCAGTTCTTC. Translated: CASMEGFDNEQFF.

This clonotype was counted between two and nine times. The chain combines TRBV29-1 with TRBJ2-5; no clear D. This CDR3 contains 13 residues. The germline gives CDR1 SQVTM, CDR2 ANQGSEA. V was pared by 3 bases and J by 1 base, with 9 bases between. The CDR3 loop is CSVDRAGQETQYF. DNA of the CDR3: TGCAGCGTTGACCGGGCAGGCCAAGAGACCCAGTACTTC.

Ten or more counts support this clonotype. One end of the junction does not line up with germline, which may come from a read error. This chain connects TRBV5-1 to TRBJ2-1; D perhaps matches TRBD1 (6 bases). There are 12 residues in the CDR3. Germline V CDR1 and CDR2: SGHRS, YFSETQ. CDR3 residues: CASSLGGNEQFF. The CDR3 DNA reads TGTGCCAGCAGCTTAGGGGGAAATGAGCAGTTCTTC.

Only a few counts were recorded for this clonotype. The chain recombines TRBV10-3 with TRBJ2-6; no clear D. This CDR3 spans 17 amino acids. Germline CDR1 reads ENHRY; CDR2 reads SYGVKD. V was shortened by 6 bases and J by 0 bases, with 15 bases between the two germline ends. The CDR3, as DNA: TGTGCCATCAGCCGAGCAACCGACCGCTCTGGGGCCAACGTCCTGACTTTC. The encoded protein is CAISRATDRSGANVLTF.

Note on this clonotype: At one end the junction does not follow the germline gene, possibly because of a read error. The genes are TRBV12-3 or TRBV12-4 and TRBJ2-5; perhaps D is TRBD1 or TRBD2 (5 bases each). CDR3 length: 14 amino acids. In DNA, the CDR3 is TGTGCCAGTAGTTTAAGGGGAGCCTACGAGACCCAATACTTC. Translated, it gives CASSLRGAYETQYF.

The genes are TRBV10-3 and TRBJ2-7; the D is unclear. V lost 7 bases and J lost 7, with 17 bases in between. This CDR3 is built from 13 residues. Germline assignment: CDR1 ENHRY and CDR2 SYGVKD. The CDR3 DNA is TGTGCCATCATGCGTGCAGTCGCGGAAGAGCAGTACTTC. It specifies CAIMRAVAEEQYF.

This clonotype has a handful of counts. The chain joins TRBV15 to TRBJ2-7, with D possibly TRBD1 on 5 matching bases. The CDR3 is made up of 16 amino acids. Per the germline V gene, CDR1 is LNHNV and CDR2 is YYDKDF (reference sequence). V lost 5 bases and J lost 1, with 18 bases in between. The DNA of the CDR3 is TGTGCCACCAGCCCCAGAAAGCAGGGCTTATCCTACGAGCAGTACTTC. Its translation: CATSPRKQGLSYEQYF.

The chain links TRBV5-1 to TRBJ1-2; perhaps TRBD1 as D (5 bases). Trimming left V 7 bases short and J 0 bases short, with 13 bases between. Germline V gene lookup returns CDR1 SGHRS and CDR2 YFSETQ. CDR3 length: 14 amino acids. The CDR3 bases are TGCGCCAGCGCCTTTTTGACAGCTAACTATGGCTACACCTTC. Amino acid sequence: CASAFLTANYGYTF.

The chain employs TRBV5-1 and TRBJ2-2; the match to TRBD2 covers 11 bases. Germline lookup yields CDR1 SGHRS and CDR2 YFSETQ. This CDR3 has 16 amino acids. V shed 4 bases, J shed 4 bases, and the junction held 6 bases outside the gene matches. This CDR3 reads CASSLRLAGSTGELFF. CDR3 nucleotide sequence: TGCGCCAGCAGCCTCCGACTAGCGGGGTCCACCGGGGAGCTGTTTTTT.

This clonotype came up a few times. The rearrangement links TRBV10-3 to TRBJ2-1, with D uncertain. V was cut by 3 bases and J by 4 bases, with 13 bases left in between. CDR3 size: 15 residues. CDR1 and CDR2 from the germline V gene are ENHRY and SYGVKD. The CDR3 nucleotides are TGTGCCATCAGTGATACTACCGGCTCATACAATGAGCAGTTCTTC. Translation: CAISDTTGSYNEQFF.

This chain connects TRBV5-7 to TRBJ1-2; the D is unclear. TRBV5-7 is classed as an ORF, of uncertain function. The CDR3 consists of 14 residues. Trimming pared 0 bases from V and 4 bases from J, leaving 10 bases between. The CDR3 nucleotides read TGTGCCAGCAGCTTGGATGGGTCTTTCTATGGCTACACCTTC. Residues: CASSLDGSFYGYTF.

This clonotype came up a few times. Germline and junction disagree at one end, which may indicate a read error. CDR3 amino acids: CASSQDKNSFQETRYF. In nucleotides, the CDR3 is TGTGCCAGCAGCCAAGACAAAAACAGCTTCCAAGAGACCCGGTACTTC. The chain joins TRBV4-2 to TRBJ2-5; no clear D gene. Germline values: CDR1 LGHNA, CDR2 YNFKEQ. This CDR3 contains 16 residues.

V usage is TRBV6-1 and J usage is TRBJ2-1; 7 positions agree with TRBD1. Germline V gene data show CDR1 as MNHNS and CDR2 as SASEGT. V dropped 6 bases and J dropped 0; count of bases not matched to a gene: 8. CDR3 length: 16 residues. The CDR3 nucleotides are TGTGCCAGCAGCCGAATCCGGGACAGCTCCTACAATGAGCAGTTCTTC. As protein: CASSRIRDSSYNEQFF.

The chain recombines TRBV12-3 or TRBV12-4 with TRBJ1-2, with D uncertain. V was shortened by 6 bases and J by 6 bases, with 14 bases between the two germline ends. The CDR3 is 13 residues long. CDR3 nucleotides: TGTGCCAGCAGCCCCACTCAGGCTGATGGCTACACCTTC. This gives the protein CASSPTQADGYTF.

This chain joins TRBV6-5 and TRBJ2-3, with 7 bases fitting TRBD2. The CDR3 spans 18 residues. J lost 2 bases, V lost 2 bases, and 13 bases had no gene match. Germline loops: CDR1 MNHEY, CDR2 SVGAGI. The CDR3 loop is CASSYGSGGGFPTDTQYF. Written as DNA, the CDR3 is TGTGCCAGCAGTTACGGTAGTGGGGGAGGGTTCCCCACAGATACGCAGTATTTT.

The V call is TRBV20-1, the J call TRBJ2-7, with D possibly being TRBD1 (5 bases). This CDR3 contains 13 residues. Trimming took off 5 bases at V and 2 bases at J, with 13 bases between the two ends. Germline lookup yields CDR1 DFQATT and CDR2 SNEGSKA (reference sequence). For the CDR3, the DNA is TGCAGTGCTCTGTACAGGAGTCCCTACGAGCAGTACTTC. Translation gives CSALYRSPYEQYF.

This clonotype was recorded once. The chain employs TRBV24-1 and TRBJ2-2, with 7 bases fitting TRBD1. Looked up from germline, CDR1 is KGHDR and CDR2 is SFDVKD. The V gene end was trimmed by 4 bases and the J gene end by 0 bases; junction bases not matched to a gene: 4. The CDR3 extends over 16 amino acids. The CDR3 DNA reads TGTGCCACCAGTGACCCGGGACAGACGAACACCGGGGAGCTGTTTTTT. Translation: CATSDPGQTNTGELFF.